One sample yielded the 22 T cell receptor beta chains listed below, sequenced in a study of blood T cell repertoires in COVID-19 (dated by TCRdb to the early 2020s). The library came from the immunoSEQ multiplex PCR assay. TCRdb holds this immuneACCESS table with in-frame rearrangements only. Some clones are missing; in checked studies, unresolved V genes explain under half, and the rest has no known cause. The sample contains 200,000 to 250,000 clones, around 89% of them found a single time. The ten top clones hold roughly 1.2% of the sample. Sequencing input: PBMCs or T cells enriched from blood (not recorded which). The origin of the receptors is a man aged 25-45 years who had recovered from COVID-19.

The CDR3 here is CASSLGTSGITDTQYF. CDR3 coding DNA: TGTGCCAGCAGCTTGGGGACTAGCGGAATCACAGATACGCAGTATTTT. The rearrangement uses TRBV11-2 and TRBJ2-3, with 11 bases aligning to TRBD2. The germline gives CDR1 SGHAT, CDR2 FQNNGV. J gave up 2 bases and V 3 bases, and 4 bases lay outside the gene matches. This CDR3 region has 16 residues.

The chain is built from TRBV19 and TRBJ1-5; tentatively, D is TRBD1 (5 bases). The germline gives CDR1 LNHDA, CDR2 SQIVND (reference sequence). This CDR3 comprises 16 residues. Trimming shortened V by 3 bases and J by 0 bases, and 12 bases separated the two germline ends. The CDR3 DNA is TGTGCCAGTAGTATTATATCGACAGCTAGCAATCAGCCCCAGCATTTT. Protein product: CASSIISTASNQPQHF.

The genes are TRBV11-3 and TRBJ2-1, with 8 nucleotides matching TRBD1. CDR3 length: 16 amino acids. Trimming took 1 base from V and 4 from J; bases not matched to a gene: 6. Germline loops: CDR1 SGHNT, CDR2 YENEEA. The CDR3 nucleotides read TGTGCCAGCAGCTTAGGGTTACAGGGGGAGTACAATGAGCAGTTCTTC. This encodes CASSLGLQGEYNEQFF. The variable domain in full, with the rest retrieved from reference TRBV11-3 and TRBJ2-1, is EAGVVQSPRYKIIEKKQPVAFWCNPISGHNTLYWYLQNLGQGPELLIRYENEEAVDDSQLPKDRFSAERLKGVDSTLKIQPAELGDSAVYLCASSLGLQGEYNEQFFGPGTRLTVL.

CDR3 in DNA: TGTGCCAGCAGCTTGGTAACACAGGCCAAAGGAGCTTTCTTT. Residues: CASSLVTQAKGAFF. The genes are TRBV5-6 and TRBJ1-1, with D possibly TRBD1 on 5 matching bases. V dropped 0 bases and J dropped 10 bases, with 16 bases sitting between them. CDR3 size: 14 residues. Germline-derived CDR1 and CDR2 are SGHDT and YYEEEE.

This sequence joins TRBV19 and TRBJ1-2; a possible D gene is TRBD1 (6 bases). V was clipped by 10 bases and J by 5 bases, with 23 bases between them. Germline-derived CDR1 and CDR2 are LNHDA and SQIVND (reference sequence). The CDR3 totals 15 residues. This chain's CDR3 is CATSNRQERGYGYTF. The CDR3 nucleotides read TGTGCCACCTCGAATCGACAGGAGAGAGGATATGGCTACACCTTC.

The chain combines TRBV9 with TRBJ1-1; 7 bases match TRBD1. Germline CDR1 and CDR2: SGDLS and YYNGEE. With V trimmed by 6 bases and J by 3 bases, 11 bases remained unmatched. The CDR3 is 15 residues long. The DNA for the CDR3 is TGTGCCAGCAAACGAGGGGGCGCGGAGGACACTGAAGCTTTCTTT. The encoded protein is CASKRGGAEDTEAFF.

This chain joins TRBV15 and TRBJ2-1; D possibly corresponds to TRBD2 (5 bases). The V end lost 5 bases, the J end lost 5 bases, and 19 bases lay between the germline ends. Germline V CDR1 and CDR2: LNHNV, YYDKDF (reference sequence). There are 16 residues in the CDR3. The CDR3, as DNA: TGTGCCACCAGCGAAGAGGGAGCAGCCGGACACAATGAGCAGTTCTTC. This gives the protein CATSEEGAAGHNEQFF.

This chain links TRBV9 with TRBJ2-3; D is perhaps TRBD2 (6 bases). Trimming pared 2 bases from V and 9 bases from J, leaving 10 bases between. The germline V gene has CDR1 SGDLS and CDR2 YYNGEE. The CDR3 runs to 12 residues. The CDR3 DNA follows: TGTGCCAGCAGCGTCGGAAGCGGGACGCAGTATTTT. This gives the protein CASSVGSGTQYF.

V usage is TRBV10-1 and J usage is TRBJ2-3, with 10 bases fitting TRBD1. The germline V gene has CDR1 WNHNN and CDR2 SYGVQD (reference sequence). The CDR3 is 16 amino acids. J was trimmed by 2 bases and V by 0 bases; bases with no gene match: 2. This CDR3 reads CASSESGTGATDTQYF. For the CDR3, the DNA is TGCGCCAGCAGTGAGTCCGGGACAGGGGCCACAGATACGCAGTATTTT.

The genes are TRBV19 and TRBJ1-2; TRBD1 agrees at 10 bases. This CDR3 spans 13 amino acids. Trimming at V came to 6 bases and at J to 7 bases, leaving 5 bases not matched to a gene. Germline V gene data show CDR1 as LNHDA and CDR2 as SQIVND (reference sequence). For the CDR3, the DNA is TGTGCCAGTAGCCGGGGACAGGGGAGTGGCTACACCTTC. It specifies CASSRGQGSGYTF.

CDR3 amino acids: CASSPYRLAGETQYF. CDR3 nucleotides: TGTGCCAGCAGCCCCTACCGACTAGCGGGAGAGACCCAGTACTTC. This chain uses TRBV7-2 with TRBJ2-5; 10 nucleotides line up with TRBD2. Trimming took 5 bases from V and 4 from J; bases not matched to a gene: 7. This CDR3 is built from 15 residues. Germline CDR1 SGHTA, CDR2 FQGNSA.

This clone appeared once. This rearrangement joins TRBV7-2 to TRBJ2-5; unclear D gene. Trimming removed 1 base from V and 2 bases from J, with 8 bases in between. Germline lookup yields CDR1 SGHTA and CDR2 FQGNSA. CDR3 size: 14 residues. CDR3 loop: CASSLGTSQETQYF. CDR3 DNA: TGTGCCAGCAGCTTAGGTACATCACAAGAGACCCAGTACTTC.

The genes are TRBV7-9 and TRBJ1-1; D possibly corresponds to TRBD1 (6 bases). V was cut by 2 bases and J by 3 bases, with 10 bases left in between. Germline assignment: CDR1 SEHNR and CDR2 FQNEAQ (reference sequence). The length of the CDR3 is 14 residues. CDR3: CASSLRGADTEAFF. CDR3 DNA: TGTGCCAGCAGCTTACGGGGGGCGGACACTGAAGCTTTCTTT.

The chain couples TRBV3-1 (or the pseudogene TRBV3-2) to TRBJ2-5; 8 bases map to TRBD1. Germline trimming cut 5 bases from V and 1 base from J; bases unmatched to any gene: 6. The CDR3 has 15 residues. The germline V gene encodes CDR1 LGHDT and CDR2 YNNKEL (reference sequence). CDR3 nucleotide sequence: TGTGCCAGCAGCAATTTAGGGACAGGCCAAGAGACCCAGTACTTC. Translating it yields CASSNLGTGQETQYF.

Worth noting for this clone: This sample also contains other DNA sequences that code for the same CDR3. This chain joins TRBV9 and TRBJ2-7; possibly TRBD1 for D (6 bases). CDR1 is SGDLS and CDR2 is YYNGEE in the germline V gene. The V gene lost 0 bases and the J gene lost 0 bases, with 10 bases spanning the gap. The CDR3 covers 15 residues. The CDR3 here is CASSVGTAPSYEQYF. CDR3 nucleotide sequence: TGTGCCAGCAGCGTAGGGACAGCACCCTCCTACGAGCAGTACTTC.

The gene calls are TRBV6-2 or TRBV6-3 and TRBJ2-7, with 9 bases fitting TRBD2. The CDR3 covers 13 residues. The V segment lost 2 bases and the J segment 6 bases; nucleotides outside the gene matches: 2. Per germline, CDR1 MNHEY and CDR2 SVGEGT. This CDR3 is CASSYGGLAEQYF. As DNA, the CDR3 is TGTGCCAGCAGTTACGGGGGACTAGCCGAGCAGTACTTC.

This clone is a singleton in its sample. The gene calls are TRBV27 and TRBJ1-5, with unresolved D. The CDR3 loop spans 14 amino acids. V was trimmed by 10 bases and J by 1 base, leaving 14 bases between them. Germline CDR1 reads MNHEY; CDR2 reads SMNVEV (reference sequence). The CDR3 sequence: CATRYGGSNQPQHF. CDR3 bases: TGTGCCACCCGATACGGCGGGAGCAATCAGCCCCAGCATTTT.

This clone was observed a handful of times. The chain combines TRBV28 with TRBJ2-1; D unclear. Trimming cost V 2 bases and J 9 bases, with 14 bases left between them. CDR1 and CDR2 from the germline V gene are MDHEN and SYDVKM. CDR3 size: 14 residues. The CDR3 reads CASSLLRLSAEQFF. CDR3 sequence (DNA): TGTGCCAGCAGTTTACTCCGCCTAAGCGCTGAGCAGTTCTTC.

The J gene is TRBJ2-4, the V gene TRBV5-4; no clear D. The CDR3 has 15 amino acids. The germline V gene has CDR1 SGHNT and CDR2 YYREEE (reference sequence). With 4 bases removed from V and 1 base from J, the gap between germline ends came to 12 bases. DNA of the CDR3: TGTGCCAGCAGCACCCCTGGCACGGCCAAAAACATTCAGTACTTC. This translates into CASSTPGTAKNIQYF.

The chain carries TRBV18 and TRBJ1-3; TRBD1 might be the D (6 bases). Germline V gene sequence: CDR1 KGHSH, CDR2 LQKENI. V lost 3 bases to trimming and J lost 0 bases, with 21 bases between them. CDR3 length equals 19 residues. The CDR3 nucleotides are TGTGCCAGCTCACCGATTGGACAGTCCCGCTCCCACTCTGGAAACACCATATATTTT. It encodes CASSPIGQSRSHSGNTIYF.

The chain combines TRBV18 with TRBJ2-1; 10 bases agree with TRBD2. Germline V CDR1 and CDR2: KGHSH, LQKENI. V was clipped by 3 bases and J by 6 bases; unmatched bases: 5. The CDR3 is 15 amino acids. For the CDR3, the DNA is TGTGCCAGCTCACCCCAGCGGGGGGGCCCCAATGAGCAGTTCTTC. It is translated as CASSPQRGGPNEQFF.

The rearrangement links TRBV7-8 to TRBJ1-1; 7 bases map to TRBD1. V shed 6 bases, J shed 3 bases, and the junction held 13 bases outside the gene matches. CDR1 and CDR2 from the germline V gene are SGHVS and FQNEAQ. The CDR3 length is 16 residues. As DNA, the CDR3 is TGTGCCAGCAGATCCGGTAGGACAGGATCGCACACTGAAGCTTTCTTT. It codes for CASRSGRTGSHTEAFF. Full variable domain (rest looked up from reference TRBV7-8 and TRBJ1-1): GAGVSQSPRYKVAKRGQDVALRCDPISGHVSLFWYQQALGQGPEFLTYFQNEAQLDKSGLPSDRFFAERPEGSVSTLKIQRTQQEDSAVYLCASRSGRTGSHTEAFFGQGTRLTVV.